This entry lists 11 T cell receptor beta chains sequenced from one sample in a study of cytomegalovirus exposure and HLA in healthy donors. Primers included in the PCR were 60 Vbeta and 13 Jbeta primers. Method: immunoSEQ multiplex PCR; TCRdb's copy keeps in-frame clones and lacks some. The table records more than 95,000 clones, about 80% of them present only once. The specimen sequenced was PBMCs. These receptors originate from a man aged 25 to 40 in good health and CMV-seropositive.

The gene calls are TRBV7-8 and TRBJ2-3; TRBD2 agrees at 11 bases. CDR3 size: 17 residues. J lost 6 bases, V lost 5 bases, and 13 bases had no gene match. Looked up from germline, CDR1 is SGHVS and CDR2 is FQNEAQ. The CDR3 here is CASSPELAGAGGDTQYF. The CDR3 DNA sequence: TGTGCCAGCAGCCCCGAACTAGCGGGGGCCGGGGGGGATACGCAGTATTTT.

The rearrangement uses TRBV10-1 and TRBJ2-1, with 8 nucleotides matching TRBD2. Trimming took 0 bases from V and 0 from J; bases not matched to a gene: 1. CDR1 is WNHNN, CDR2 SYGVQD, per germline (reference sequence). This CDR3 comprises 16 residues. CDR3: CASSESGTSSYNEQFF. The CDR3 bases are TGCGCCAGCAGTGAGTCGGGGACTAGCTCCTACAATGAGCAGTTCTTC.

CDR3 nucleotide sequence: TGTGCCAGCAGCCGAACGGGTGCTGAAGCTTTCTTT. Translating gives CASSRTGAEAFF. The V call is TRBV6-5, the J call TRBJ1-1; D ambiguous. The CDR3 spans 12 residues. Deletions cut 6 bases from V and 6 bases from J, with 11 bases between. Germline V gives CDR1 MNHEY, CDR2 SVGAGI.

This chain connects TRBV6-1 to TRBJ2-7; 7 positions agree with TRBD1. The CDR3 has 15 residues. CDR1 is MNHNS and CDR2 is SASEGT in the germline V gene. The junction had 17 bases not matched to a gene; V was cut back by 8 bases and J by 7 bases. The DNA for the CDR3 is TGTGCCAGCCCAGGGGTAAACAGGGGCATGGGTGAGCAGTACTTC. Amino acids: CASPGVNRGMGEQYF.

The CDR3 DNA reads as TGTGCCAGCAGCCAGAGGTCAGGGGGCGCGACTGGGGCTGAAGCTTTCTTT. It codes for CASSQRSGGATGAEAFF. The V call is TRBV9, the J call TRBJ1-1, with 8 bases identical to TRBD1. In germline, CDR1 is SGDLS, CDR2 YYNGEE. The CDR3 runs to 17 residues. With V trimmed by 4 bases and J by 6 bases, 17 bases remained unmatched.

The CDR3 loop is CAIGDREAYGYTF. DNA for the CDR3: TGTGCCATTGGGGACAGGGAAGCCTATGGCTACACCTTC. The chain couples TRBV6-5 to TRBJ1-2; 9 nucleotides align to TRBD1. The germline gives CDR1 MNHEY, CDR2 SVGAGI. V lost 10 bases and J lost 4; bases outside the gene matches: 7. This CDR3 is 13 amino acids long.

This chain joins TRBV5-5 and TRBJ1-4, with a possible D match to TRBD1 (5 bases). Trimming shortened V by 4 bases and J by 8 bases, and 18 bases separated the two germline ends. CDR1 is SGHKS, CDR2 YYEKEE, per germline (reference sequence). CDR3 length: 15 residues. The DNA for the CDR3 is TGTGCCAGCAGCCAGGGTGATGGGGATGGGGAAAAACTGTTTTTT. Encoded protein: CASSQGDGDGEKLFF.

This clone appeared a few times. The V gene is TRBV19, the J gene TRBJ1-1; 7 bases map to TRBD1. This CDR3 has 13 amino acids. The germline CDR1 and CDR2 sequences are LNHDA and SQIVND (reference sequence). Germline trimming cut 3 bases from V and 4 bases from J; bases unmatched to any gene: 2. CDR3 DNA: TGTGCCAGTAGTATCCAGGGGGGCACTGAAGCTTTCTTT. Protein sequence: CASSIQGGTEAFF.

The sample holds one count of this clone. The chain has TRBV5-1 and TRBJ1-1; 10 bases are shared with TRBD1. CDR1 is SGHRS and CDR2 is YFSETQ in the germline V gene. J was trimmed by 5 bases and V by 4 bases; bases with no gene match: 8. The CDR3 contains 15 residues. The CDR3 sequence: CASSPGQGGQTEAFF. CDR3 nucleotide sequence: TGCGCCAGCAGCCCCGGACAGGGGGGACAAACTGAAGCTTTCTTT.

The chain employs TRBV6-5 and TRBJ1-1; possible D gene TRBD1, 6 bases. Per the germline V gene, CDR1 is MNHEY and CDR2 is SVGAGI. Between the trimmed V and J ends, which lost 2 bases and 9 bases, there was a span of 10 bases. This CDR3 spans 12 amino acids. CDR3 sequence (DNA): TGTGCCAGCAGTTACAACAGGGCACAAGCTTTCTTT. Translation: CASSYNRAQAFF.

This clone appeared once. This rearrangement joins TRBV7-8 to TRBJ1-2; D is ambiguous. Germline V lookup: CDR1 SGHVS, CDR2 FQNEAQ. Trimming stripped 5 bases from V and 6 bases from J, with 13 bases between. The CDR3 sequence is 13 residues long. CDR3 protein: CASSQTEIDGYTF. The CDR3 region has the DNA TGTGCCAGCAGCCAAACCGAAATAGATGGCTACACCTTC.